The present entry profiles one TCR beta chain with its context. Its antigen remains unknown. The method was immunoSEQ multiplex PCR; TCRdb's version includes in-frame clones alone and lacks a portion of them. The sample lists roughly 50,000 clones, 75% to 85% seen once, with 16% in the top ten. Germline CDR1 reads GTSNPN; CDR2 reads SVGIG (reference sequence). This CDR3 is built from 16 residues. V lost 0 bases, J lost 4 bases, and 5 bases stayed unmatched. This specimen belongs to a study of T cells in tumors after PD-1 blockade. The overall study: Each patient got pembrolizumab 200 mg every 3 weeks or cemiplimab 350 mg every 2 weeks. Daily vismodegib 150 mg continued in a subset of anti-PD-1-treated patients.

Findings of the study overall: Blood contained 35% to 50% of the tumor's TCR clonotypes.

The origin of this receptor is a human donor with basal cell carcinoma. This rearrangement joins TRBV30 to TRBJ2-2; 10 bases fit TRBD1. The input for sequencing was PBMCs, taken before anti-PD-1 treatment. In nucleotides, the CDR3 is TGTGCCTGGAGTGTACGGGGGACAGGGGTCACCGGGGAGCTGTTTTTT. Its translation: CAWSVRGTGVTGELFF.